The source of this T cell receptor (beta chain) is a study of T cells expressing NK-cell markers. Study-wide points: Expanded clones of NKG2C+ T cells had an unclear HCMV specificity.

In the case of this clonotype: No antigen is known for it.

TCRdb processed the 5' RACE reads again and assigns one entry to each CDR3 protein, with no DNA. The sample table sets out a few hundred thousand distinct CDR3 sequences. The CDR3 is 15 residues long. Germline CDR1 SGHKS, CDR2 YYEKEE (reference sequence). The rearrangement links TRBV5-5 to TRBJ2-7; without DNA, the TCRdb call of TRBD1 cannot be checked. Sequencing was carried out using blood T cells: a sorted CD56 or NKG2C T cell subset, CD4+ or CD8+ T cells, or bulk PBMC T cells (not recorded which). The sequence came from a man aged 18-75 years in good health. CDR3 amino acids: CASSFPNRGLDEQYF.